The following is a T cell receptor beta chain sequence with its context. This clonotype has a count of ten or more. What antigen it recognizes has not been identified. Within one base of it there is no much larger clone, and no base qualities were kept. Synthesis of TCR cDNA relied on 5'RACE template switching, a step that introduced a universal primer site along with unique molecular identifiers. Priming for cDNA synthesis came from both the TCR alpha and TCR beta constant segments. Two PCR steps were used to amplify libraries, with sample barcodes and sequencing adapters being added in the second step. Sequencing of the libraries was done on either Illumina HiSeq 2500 (2x100 bp) or NovaSeq (2x150 bp). In the authors' own workflow: Reads were demultiplexed and collapsed into UMI consensus sequences with MIGEC, and V(D)J alignment was performed with MiXCR. Vaccine-responding clonotypes were defined with edgeR using replicate PBMC samples, requiring FDR below 0.01 and a log2 fold change above 5 up to day 15. Bulk clonotypes were assigned CD4 or CD8 identity according to which sequenced CD4 or CD8 repertoire held them at higher abundance. The public sequencing data were trimmed at Q25 with fastp and processed into clonotypes with MiXCR by TCRdb, which kept only in-frame beta chains. Each entry merges the rows of one CDR3 protein and shows their most common DNA and genes. Clone size and V and J calls follow TCRdb, not the original study. This sample has about 240,000 distinct CDR3 sequences in its table, and about 7.1% of those were observed once. Over 0.65% of the sample is in the top ten clones.

The treatment or condition label corresponds to: live attenuated yellow fever vaccine strain. PBMCs were isolated from peripheral blood using a standard Ficoll-Paque protocol. CD4 and CD8 T-cell fractions were isolated with Dynabeads CD4 and CD8 positive selection kits. TriZol was used to extract RNA from bulk PBMCs, CD4 and CD8 fractions, and dextramer-positive and dextramer-negative fractions. CDR1 DFQATT and CDR2 SNEGSKA are derived from the germline V gene (reference sequence). From cysteine to phenylalanine, the CDR3 is 14 amino acids long. The sequence is cut down to CDR3 DNA, 42 bases in frame from base 1. V has 0 bases trimmed and J has 7 bases trimmed; junction bases matching no gene number 5. This entry belongs to a study of T cells after yellow fever vaccination (dated by TCRdb to the late 2010s). About the investigation overall: Libraries from fractions with low cell numbers were prepared with the SMART-Seq v4 Ultra Low Input RNA kit. To follow T-cell clones before and after both primary and booster YFV17D yellow fever vaccination, bulk TCR alpha and beta repertoires underwent longitudinal sequencing. Two healthy male donors made up the cohort, one aged 18 to 30 years and the other aged 30 to 40 years. Bulk PBMC replicates and cell subsets were isolated from blood drawn at multiple timepoints before and after both primary and secondary immunization.

Study-wide conclusions, independent of this receptor: Compared with the primary T-cell response, the secondary T-cell response was weaker but faster, peaking on day 5 rather than day 15. The study included only a couple of donors, which limits how far the findings can be generalized. A small share of clonotypes occurred in both CD4 and CD8 compartments, likely arising from convergent recombination. FACS-sorted repertoires could contain abundant contaminating clonotypes from the bulk population, so computational filtering was required. Most clones expanded after primary vaccination were re-detected after the booster (around 96% of CD4 and more than 70% of CD8), suggesting broad memory maintenance.

Material: CD4+ T cells sorted from PBMCs, obtained 15 days after the yellow fever booster vaccination. Recombination joined TRBV20-1 with TRBJ1-3, with 8 bases matching TRBD1. The sequence was collected from a man aged 30 to 45 who received the YFV17D yellow fever vaccine. The DNA reads TGCAGTGCTAGAGATGGTCGACAGGGGAACACCATATATTTT. It is translated as CSARDGRQGNTIYF.